The 24 T cell receptor beta chains reported below all come from one sample, sequenced in a study of blood T cells in healthy people across ages. For the second PCR, which ran for roughly 6 to 12 cycles, a sample-barcoded 5' primer and a J-beta primer mix were used. One entry per CDR3 protein, called by TCRdb with MiXCR from the 5' RACE reads. The table has more than 650,000 distinct CDR3 sequences, under 30% seen once; the top ten hold less than 3.5%. These records were also assigned to another study, of T cells of mothers and their children.

What was sequenced was blood. The origin of the receptors is a boy aged 5-17 years in good health.

The chain carries TRBV10-3 and TRBJ2-4, with D possibly TRBD1 on 6 matching bases. The CDR3 is 15 amino acids. CDR1 is ENHRY and CDR2 is SYGVKD in the germline V gene. V was pared by 6 bases and J by 0 bases, with 12 bases between. Here the CDR3 DNA reads TGTGCCATCAGCGCGGACAGTTTAGCCAAAAACATTCAGTACTTC. Residues: CAISADSLAKNIQYF.

The chain carries TRBV2 and TRBJ2-5; TRBD1 matches at 9 bases. The J call may be incorrect, as the DNA end agrees better with TRBJ2-7. The germline CDR1 and CDR2 sequences are SNHLY and FYNNEI. The CDR3 has 12 residues. CDR3 nucleotide sequence: TGTGCCGGACAGGGGATCTCCTACGAGCAGTACTTC. Translating gives CAGQGISYEQYF.

This clonotype showed up many times. V gene TRBV15 combines with J gene TRBJ2-2, with TRBD1 identical over 8 bases. The germline V gene encodes CDR1 LNHNV and CDR2 YYDKDF (reference sequence). The V segment lost 6 bases and the J segment 6 bases; nucleotides outside the gene matches: 0. This CDR3 is built from 12 residues. The CDR3 here is CATRDRAGELFF. The DNA of the CDR3 is TGTGCCACCAGGGACAGGGCCGGGGAGCTGTTTTTT. Full variable domain (remainder filled in from reference TRBV15 and TRBJ2-2): DAMVIQNPRYQVTQFGKPVTLSCSQTLNHNVMYWYQQKSSQAPKLLFHYYDKDFNNEADTPDNFQSRRPNTSFCFLDIRSPGLGDTAMYLCATRDRAGELFFGEGSRLTVL.

The chain carries TRBV4-2 and TRBJ2-5, with 8 positions matching TRBD2. Germline CDR1 reads LGHNA; CDR2 reads YNFKEQ. The V and J ends lost 5 bases and 4 bases, in that order; junction bases with no gene match: 9. The CDR3 totals 15 residues. CDR3 coding DNA: TGTGCCAGCAGCATCGGGGGGGGGCCTGGAGAGACCCAGTACTTC. This codes for CASSIGGGPGETQYF.

The chain links TRBV2 to TRBJ1-3; no clear D. With 1 base removed from V and 0 bases from J, the gap between germline ends came to 7 bases. Per the germline V gene, CDR1 is SNHLY and CDR2 is FYNNEI. The CDR3 runs to 15 residues. DNA of the CDR3: TGTGCCAGCAGTGAAGGAACAATCTCTGGAAACACCATATATTTT. Translating gives CASSEGTISGNTIYF.

The gene calls are TRBV19 and TRBJ2-3; 8 bases are a match to TRBD2. This CDR3 has 15 residues. Looked up from germline, CDR1 is LNHDA and CDR2 is SQIVND (reference sequence). V lost 4 bases to trimming and J lost 6 bases; unmatched junction nucleotides: 9. The CDR3 reads CASSTKRGRPDTQYF. CDR3 bases: TGTGCCAGTAGTACGAAGCGGGGGCGCCCCGATACGCAGTATTTT.

This clonotype has more than one count but fewer than ten. The chain couples TRBV20-1 to TRBJ1-5; 8 positions agree with TRBD1. J was trimmed by 4 bases and V by 6 bases; bases with no gene match: 5. Looked up from germline, CDR1 is DFQATT and CDR2 is SNEGSKA (reference sequence). The CDR3 has 13 residues. The chain's CDR3 is CSASRTGNQPQHF. The CDR3 DNA sequence: TGCAGTGCCAGCCGGACAGGGAATCAGCCCCAGCATTTT.

The chain is built from TRBV4-1 and TRBJ1-3; unclear D gene. Germline V gene lookup returns CDR1 MGHRA and CDR2 YSYEKL. The V end lost 4 bases, the J end lost 0 bases, and 10 bases lay between the germline ends. The CDR3 loop spans 15 amino acids. The CDR3 loop reads CASSPYPGSGNTIYF. The DNA for the CDR3 is TGCGCCAGCAGCCCTTATCCGGGCTCTGGAAACACCATATATTTT.

This rearrangement joins TRBV27 to TRBJ2-5; D tentatively reads TRBD1 or TRBD2 (6 bases each). CDR3 length: 14 amino acids. Trimming left V 5 bases short and J 4 bases short, with 14 bases between. CDR1 and CDR2 (germline): MNHEY, SMNVEV (reference sequence). CDR3 sequence reads: CASSPIGGPETQYF. CDR3 bases: TGTGCCAGCAGTCCCATCGGGGGCCCAGAGACCCAGTACTTC.

J is TRBJ2-5 and V is TRBV10-2, with D perhaps TRBD1 or TRBD2 (5 bases each). Germline V gene data show CDR1 as WSHSY and CDR2 as SAAADI. The CDR3 is 16 residues long. Trimming took 3 bases from V and 1 from J, leaving 15 bases between them. The CDR3 spells CASSDVLGVGQETQYF. The DNA of the CDR3 is TGCGCCAGCAGTGACGTTTTGGGGGTCGGCCAAGAGACCCAGTACTTC.

This clonotype occurred a few times. The rearrangement joins TRBV2 to TRBJ1-2, with TRBD1 matching over 7 bases. This CDR3 spans 16 amino acids. Germline values: CDR1 SNHLY, CDR2 FYNNEI. Trimming took 3 bases from V and 0 from J; bases not matched to a gene: 7. The CDR3 DNA follows: TGTGCCAGCAGTGATTTCACAGGGGCTCCTAACTATGGCTACACCTTC. Translating it yields CASSDFTGAPNYGYTF.

This clonotype was picked up a small number of times. The rearrangement links TRBV6-5 to TRBJ2-4, with D possibly being TRBD2 (6 bases). CDR1 and CDR2 from the germline V gene are MNHEY and SVGAGI. Trimming stripped 4 bases from V and 6 bases from J, with 16 bases between. CDR3 length: 15 amino acids. CDR3 in DNA: TGTGCCAGCAGTTCCTCCCGGGACTCGCTAAACATTCAGTACTTC. Its protein is CASSSSRDSLNIQYF.

Comments on this clonotype: Its ends do not fully match the called genes, so a read error is possible. The chain carries TRBV7-6 and TRBJ2-5; 7 bases are shared with TRBD1. The better agreement between TRBJ2-1 and the DNA end casts doubt on the J call. Germline V CDR1 and CDR2: SGHVS, FNYEAQ. The CDR3 extends over 15 amino acids. CDR3 region: CASSLTGWSCNEQFF. CDR3 DNA: TGTGCCAGCAGCTTGACAGGGTGGTCCTGCAATGAGCAGTTCTTC.

This chain joins TRBV6-5 and TRBJ1-4; D uncertain. Germline CDR1 reads MNHEY; CDR2 reads SVGAGI. The CDR3 has 17 amino acids. The V and J ends lost 2 bases and 0 bases respectively, with 13 bases between them. CDR3 nucleotide sequence: TGTGCCAGCAGTTACAGTTGGAGCACTGCAACTAATGAAAAACTGTTTTTT. This codes for CASSYSWSTATNEKLFF.

This clonotype has only a few counts. The rearrangement joins TRBV4-1 to TRBJ1-6; no definite D call. This CDR3 region has 15 residues. Between the trimmed V and J ends, which lost 0 bases and 13 bases, there was a span of 16 bases. The V gene's germline CDR1 is MGHRA and CDR2 YSYEKL. CDR3 nucleotides: TGCGCCAGCAGCCAAGAACGGGCCCTGGGATCCCCCCTCCACTTT. Amino acid sequence: CASSQERALGSPLHF.

This clonotype has a handful of counts. The chain combines TRBV2 with TRBJ1-2; D uncertain. Germline V gene sequence: CDR1 SNHLY, CDR2 FYNNEI. This CDR3 is built from 12 residues. Trimming cost V 4 bases and J 10 bases, with 13 bases left between them. The DNA for the CDR3 is TGTGCCAGCAGTGTTCGAGGCGAAGTCTACACCTTC. Translation gives CASSVRGEVYTF.

Only a few counts were recorded for this clonotype. This chain links TRBV20-1 with TRBJ2-7, with 10 bases fitting TRBD2. Per the germline V gene, CDR1 is DFQATT and CDR2 is SNEGSKA (reference sequence). The CDR3 spans 14 residues. V was pared by 5 bases and J by 7 bases, with 11 bases of the junction left unmatched. The CDR3, as DNA: TGCAGTGCTTCCACTAGCGGGGATTTCGGGGAGCAGTACTTC. It encodes CSASTSGDFGEQYF.

This clonotype has a handful of counts. The J gene is TRBJ1-2, the V gene TRBV5-1, with 10 positions matching TRBD1. Germline V gene sequence: CDR1 SGHRS, CDR2 YFSETQ. The CDR3 sequence is 15 residues long. The trim removed 2 bases at V and 4 bases at J, leaving 5 bases unmatched. DNA of the CDR3: TGCGCCAGCAGCTTAGGACAGGGGGGTTCCTATGGCTACACCTTC. Translated: CASSLGQGGSYGYTF.

In its sample, this clonotype was seen a few times. This chain connects TRBV2 to TRBJ2-5; D is perhaps TRBD2 (6 bases). The V gene's germline CDR1 is SNHLY and CDR2 FYNNEI. CDR3 length: 14 residues. The V end was cut by 3 bases, the J end by 2 bases, with 10 bases between. The CDR3 nucleotides are TGTGCCAGCAGTGAGGGACTGTTACAAGAGACCCAGTACTTC. Translation: CASSEGLLQETQYF.

The chain recombines TRBV5-1 with TRBJ2-3, with D perhaps matching TRBD2 (6 bases). This CDR3 contains 14 residues. Trimming took 4 bases from V and 4 from J, leaving 13 bases between them. Germline CDR1 and CDR2: SGHRS and YFSETQ. The CDR3 DNA reads TGCGCCAGCAGCCAAGAACGGGGGTCAGATACGCAGTATTTT. The encoded protein is CASSQERGSDTQYF. Filled out from reference TRBV5-1 and TRBJ2-3, the complete variable domain reads KAGVTQTPRYLIKTRGQQVTLSCSPISGHRSVSWYQQTPGQGLQFLFEYFSETQRNKGNFPGRFSGRQFSNSRSEMNVSTLELGDSALYLCASSQERGSDTQYFGPGTRLTVL.

On this clonotype itself: Relative to the germline gene, one junction end is altered; a read error may explain this. The gene calls are TRBV5-1 and TRBJ2-7; 8 bases map to TRBD1. The germline V gene has CDR1 SGHRS and CDR2 YFSETQ. The CDR3 consists of 14 residues. The DNA of the CDR3 is TGCGCCAGCAGCCTCGGGACAGGTACCTACGAGCAGCACTTC. Protein product: CASSLGTGTYEQHF.

In this sample, this clonotype turned up a few times. The rearrangement joins TRBV20-1 to TRBJ1-3; D may be TRBD1 (5 bases). The V end lost 6 bases, the J end lost 0 bases, and 6 bases lay between the germline ends. Germline assignment: CDR1 DFQATT and CDR2 SNEGSKA (reference sequence). The CDR3 has 12 residues. The CDR3 region has the DNA TGCAGTGCCGGGGCCTCTGGAAACACCATATATTTT. It codes for CSAGASGNTIYF.

V gene TRBV5-1 combines with J gene TRBJ2-5; the D gene is possibly TRBD1 (5 bases). V gave up 4 bases and J gave up 4 bases, with 17 bases separating them. CDR3 length: 15 amino acids. CDR1 SGHRS and CDR2 YFSETQ come from the germline V gene. The CDR3 nucleotides are TGCGCCAGCAGCCACTTTCAGGGAAGTGTAGAGACCCAGTACTTC. Protein sequence: CASSHFQGSVETQYF.

This clonotype was observed a handful of times. The chain employs TRBV7-2 and TRBJ1-1; no clear D gene. Between the trimmed V and J ends, which lost 3 bases and 8 bases, there was a span of 13 bases. CDR3 length: 13 amino acids. Germline V gene data show CDR1 as SGHTA and CDR2 as FQGNSA. The CDR3 nucleotides are TGTGCCAGCAGCTTTATCGTCCGGCAAGAAGCTTTCTTT. It codes for CASSFIVRQEAFF.